Included here is one TCR beta chain sequence, with context. It lacks a known antigen. No base-level quality is on record; no much larger clone is a single base apart. V loses 5 bases at its end and J loses 3 bases; junction bases beyond the gene matches: 10. The germline V gene provides CDR1 KGHSH and CDR2 LQKENI. The CDR3 runs 18 amino acids, cysteine and phenylalanine included. Of the read, only the CDR3 DNA is kept; its 54 bases are in frame from base 1. The entry originates in a study of Tregs in tolerant kidney transplant recipients (dated by TCRdb to about 2019). At the level of the whole study: TCRbeta sequencing was used in the study to identify donor-specific regulatory T cells before combined kidney and bone marrow transplantation, and the identified cells were then tracked after transplant. What the study reported, not specific to this receptor: The study was limited by small patient numbers, and the findings need validation in larger populations and under other immunosuppression protocols. Biological reproducibility was not examined directly, but technical replication error appeared to be minimal. In tolerant patients, donor-specific Tregs expanded more than Tregs overall, which suggests antigen-driven rather than nonspecific expansion. For some patients the PCR primers changed over time, which made it impossible to compare the samples from those patients at the nucleotide level. Expanding Tregs with activated donor B cells appeared to identify the most biologically relevant and donor-specific TCRbeta repertoire.

The transplants used related donors along with nonmyeloablative bone marrow transplantation, and in the human trials mixed chimerism was transient. Unstimulated Tregs (CD4+CD25+CD127-), CD4+ non-Tregs (CD4+CD25-), CD4 and CD8 cells were FACS-sorted from thawed PBMCs. Patients were several combined kidney and bone marrow transplant recipients from the ITN036ST trial, and only these trial subjects had samples available. Healthy control blood was processed to PBMCs with a Ficoll density gradient and then cryopreserved, whereas patient PBMCs were collected both before and after transplant. For TCRbeta CDR3 sequencing, genomic DNA from the sorted cells was extracted using the QIAGEN DNeasy Blood and Tissue Kit. High-throughput TCRbeta CDR3 sequencing was carried out commercially through immunoSEQ, with PCR amplification with bias correction and internal controls included. In the original analysis: A unique productive TCRbeta sequence was defined by the CDR3 nucleotide sequence when primers matched, and otherwise by the CDR3 amino acid sequence together with the Vbeta and Jbeta genes. To correct for sorting error, sequences found in more than one sorted population at a frequency ratio of 2:1 or less were discarded, and the remaining shared sequences were assigned to the population with the higher frequency. Sequences were defined as donor-reactive when expanded at least 5-fold in CFSE-low cells versus unstimulated cells and present at a frequency of at least 0.01% in CFSE-low cells. Repertoire divergence was quantified by Jensen-Shannon divergence calculated from the top 100 TCRbeta sequences ranked by frequency. For any sample with multiple sequencing runs, sorting error was corrected in each run separately before the runs were pooled. TCRdb provides this immuneACCESS table in a form limited to in-frame rearrangements. Some clones are lacking; in checked studies, under half of them reflect an unresolved V gene, and why the rest are absent is not known. Clone size and the V and J calls come from that table; the DNA yielded D and trimming. Recorded for this sample are fewer than 60,000 clones; about nine tenths of them occurred a single time. The top ten clones comprise 13% to 15% of the sample.

The origin of this receptor is a human patient who received a combined kidney and bone marrow transplant. After a transplant, some T cells may be the graft donor's own cells. The chain is encoded by TRBV18 joined to TRBJ2-1; a stretch of 13 junction bases matches TRBD2. The input for sequencing was CD8+ T cells from blood (PBMCs), taken 24 months after the transplant. The CDR3 region has the sequence CASSAGLAGDTIYNEQFF. The nucleotide sequence reads TGTGCCAGCTCAGCCGGACTAGCGGGAGACACTATCTACAATGAGCAGTTCTTC.